This T cell receptor (beta chain) was obtained from a study of T cells in Graves' hyperthyroidism and ophthalmopathy. Amplification targeted TCR beta CDR3 regions from RNA transcripts. TCR CDR3 regions were first amplified by RT-PCR with HTBI primers. In TCRdb, the multiplex PCR reads were re-called with MiXCR into one record per CDR3 protein. The profile shows roughly 700,000 distinct CDR3 sequences, approximately 36% of them singletons. Germline-derived CDR1 and CDR2 are SEHNR and FQNEAQ (reference sequence). After removal of 5 bases from V and 5 bases from J, the junction contained 13 bases not matched to a gene. This CDR3 region has 16 residues. Hyperthyroidism had been newly diagnosed in patients aged 18 to 65, and its duration was under 2 months.

Sequenced: blood. The TCR originated in a woman aged 40 to 49 with Graves' hyperthyroidism. The rearrangement uses TRBV7-9 and TRBJ2-5, with TRBD1 identical over 8 bases. In DNA form, the CDR3 reads TGTGCCAGCAGCCAAGGGGCCGGGACAGGCGTGGAGACCCAGTACTTC. This sequence encodes CASSQGAGTGVETQYF.